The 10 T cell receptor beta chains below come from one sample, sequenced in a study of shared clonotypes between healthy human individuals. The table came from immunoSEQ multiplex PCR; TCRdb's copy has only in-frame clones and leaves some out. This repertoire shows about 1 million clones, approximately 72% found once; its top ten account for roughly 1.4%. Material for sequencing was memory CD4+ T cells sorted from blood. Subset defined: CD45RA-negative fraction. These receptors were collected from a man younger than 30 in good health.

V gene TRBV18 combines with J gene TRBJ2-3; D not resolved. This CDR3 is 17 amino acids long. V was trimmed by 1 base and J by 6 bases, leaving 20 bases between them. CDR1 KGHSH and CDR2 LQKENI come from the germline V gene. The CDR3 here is CASSPLSGDANGDTQYF. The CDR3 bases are TGTGCCAGCTCACCACTCTCTGGGGATGCCAACGGCGATACGCAGTATTTT.

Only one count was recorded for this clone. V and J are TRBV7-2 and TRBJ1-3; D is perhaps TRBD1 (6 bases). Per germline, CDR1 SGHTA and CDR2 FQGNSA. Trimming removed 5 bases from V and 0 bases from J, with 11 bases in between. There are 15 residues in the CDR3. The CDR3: CASSEHRVSGNTIYF. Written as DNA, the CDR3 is TGTGCCAGCAGCGAGCACAGGGTCTCTGGAAACACCATATATTTT.

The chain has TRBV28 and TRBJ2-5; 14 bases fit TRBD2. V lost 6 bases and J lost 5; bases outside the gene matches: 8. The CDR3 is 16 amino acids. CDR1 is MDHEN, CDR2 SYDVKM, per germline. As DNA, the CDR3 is TGTGCCAGCAGACCTCGACTAGCGGGAGGGCGGGAGACCCAGTACTTC. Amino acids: CASRPRLAGGRETQYF.

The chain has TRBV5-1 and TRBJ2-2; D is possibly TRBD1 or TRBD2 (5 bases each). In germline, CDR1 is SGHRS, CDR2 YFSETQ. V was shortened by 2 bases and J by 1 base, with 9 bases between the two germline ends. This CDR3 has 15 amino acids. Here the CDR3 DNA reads TGCGCCAGCAGCTTCGAGGGGCGGAACACCGGGGAGCTGTTTTTT. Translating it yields CASSFEGRNTGELFF. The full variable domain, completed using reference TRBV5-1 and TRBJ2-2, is KAGVTQTPRYLIKTRGQQVTLSCSPISGHRSVSWYQQTPGQGLQFLFEYFSETQRNKGNFPGRFSGRQFSNSRSEMNVSTLELGDSALYLCASSFEGRNTGELFFGEGSRLTVL.

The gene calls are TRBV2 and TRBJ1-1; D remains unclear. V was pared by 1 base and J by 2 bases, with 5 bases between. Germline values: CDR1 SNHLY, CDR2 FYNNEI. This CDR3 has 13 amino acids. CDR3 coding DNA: TGTGCCAGCAGTGAAGTTGGAAACACTGAAGCTTTCTTT. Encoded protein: CASSEVGNTEAFF.

DNA for the CDR3: TGCGCCAGCAGCTTGGGGGACTGGGTTGATGAGCAGTTCTTC. Translated: CASSLGDWVDEQFF. The chain employs TRBV5-1 and TRBJ2-1; maybe TRBD2 (6 bases). Per germline, CDR1 SGHRS and CDR2 YFSETQ. CDR3 length: 14 residues. Trimming pared 0 bases from V and 8 bases from J, leaving 12 bases between.

The CDR3, as DNA: TGCAGCGTTGAAGAGAGGCAGATCATGAACACTGAAGCTTTCTTT. Translation: CSVEERQIMNTEAFF. This chain uses TRBV29-1 with TRBJ1-1; D is uncertain. Trimming removed 0 bases at V and 0 bases at J, with 11 bases between. CDR3 length equals 15 residues. The V gene's germline CDR1 is SQVTM and CDR2 ANQGSEA.

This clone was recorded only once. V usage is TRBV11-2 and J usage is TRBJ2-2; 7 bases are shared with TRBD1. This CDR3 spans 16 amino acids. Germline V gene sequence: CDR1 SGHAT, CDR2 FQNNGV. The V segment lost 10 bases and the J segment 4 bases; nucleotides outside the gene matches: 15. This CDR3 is CATPIRGQDGTGELFF. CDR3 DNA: TGTGCCACCCCGATACGAGGACAGGACGGCACCGGGGAGCTGTTTTTT.

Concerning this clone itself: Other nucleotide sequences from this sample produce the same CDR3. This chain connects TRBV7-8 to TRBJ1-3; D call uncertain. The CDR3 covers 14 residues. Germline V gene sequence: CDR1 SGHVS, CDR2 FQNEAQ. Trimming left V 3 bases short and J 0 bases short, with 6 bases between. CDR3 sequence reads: CASSFSDSGNTIYF. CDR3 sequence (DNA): TGTGCCAGCAGCTTCTCGGACTCTGGAAACACCATATATTTT. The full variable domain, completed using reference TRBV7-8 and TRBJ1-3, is GAGVSQSPRYKVAKRGQDVALRCDPISGHVSLFWYQQALGQGPEFLTYFQNEAQLDKSGLPSDRFFAERPEGSVSTLKIQRTQQEDSAVYLCASSFSDSGNTIYFGEGSWLTVV.

The CDR3 loop reads CASSSLAGGTDTQYF. CDR3 in DNA: TGTGCCAGCAGCTCGCTAGCGGGAGGCACAGATACGCAGTATTTT. The chain employs TRBV7-9 and TRBJ2-3; 10 nucleotides line up with TRBD2. CDR1 and CDR2 (germline): SEHNR, FQNEAQ (reference sequence). Trimming cost V 4 bases and J 1 base; bases outside gene matches: 2. The CDR3 consists of 15 residues.